Below are 14 T cell receptor beta chains sequenced from a single sample in a study of radiotherapy plus CTLA-4 blockade in lung cancer. This table comes from immunoSEQ multiplex PCR, and its TCRdb copy is limited to in-frame clones, with some not included. Among about 85,000 clones listed, around 85% were seen once. Sequencing used peripheral blood, obtained from a patient treated with radiotherapy plus ipilimumab. The receptors were gathered from a human donor with non-small cell lung cancer who had a partial response to radiotherapy plus ipilimumab.

In its sample, this clone was seen once. The J gene is TRBJ2-7, the V gene TRBV5-1; no clear D. Germline assignment: CDR1 SGHRS and CDR2 YFSETQ. The germline V and J ends were trimmed by 4 bases and 4 bases, with 12 bases remaining between them. There are 13 residues in the CDR3. The CDR3 nucleotides read TGCGCCAGCAGCCGACTTACCGGGTACGAGCAGTACGTC. Translation: CASSRLTGYEQYV.

The V and J genes are TRBV5-1 and TRBJ2-3, with TRBD1 matching 7 bases. Trimming removed 0 bases from V and 0 bases from J; junction bases left unmatched: 4. The V gene's germline CDR1 is SGHRS and CDR2 YFSETQ. There are 16 residues in the CDR3. CDR3 in amino acids: CASSLEQGISTDTQYF. DNA of the CDR3: TGCGCCAGCAGCTTGGAACAGGGGATTAGCACAGATACGCAGTATTTT.

The chain has TRBV10-1 and TRBJ2-5; no firm D call. The length of the CDR3 is 15 residues. Per the germline V gene, CDR1 is WNHNN and CDR2 is SYGVQD (reference sequence). With 0 bases removed from V and 3 bases from J, the gap between germline ends came to 11 bases. CDR3 protein: CASSESIFQKETQYF. The DNA of the CDR3 is TGCGCCAGCAGTGAGTCGATATTCCAGAAAGAGACCCAGTACTTC.

This clone occurred once. The V gene is TRBV19, the J gene TRBJ1-5, with 7 positions matching TRBD1. The trim removed 4 bases at V and 0 bases at J, leaving 12 bases unmatched. Germline CDR1 is LNHDA and CDR2 is SQIVND (reference sequence). The CDR3 has 18 residues. The DNA for the CDR3 is TGTGCCAGTAGTAAAGGGACAGCGCGAGCCTATAGCAATCAGCCCCAGCATTTT. Its translation: CASSKGTARAYSNQPQHF.

This rearrangement joins TRBV2 to TRBJ2-7; tentatively, D is TRBD2 (5 bases). CDR1 and CDR2 (germline): SNHLY, FYNNEI. This CDR3 region has 18 residues. The V and J ends lost 5 bases and 0 bases respectively, with 23 bases between them. The CDR3 is CASSFKWTGLRSSYEQYF. In DNA form, the CDR3 reads TGTGCCAGCAGTTTTAAGTGGACTGGTCTACGTAGCTCCTACGAGCAGTACTTC.

This chain connects TRBV7-8 to TRBJ1-6; D is uncertain. Trimming shortened V by 1 base and J by 7 bases, and 17 bases separated the two germline ends. The germline V gene encodes CDR1 SGHVS and CDR2 FQNEAQ. This CDR3 contains 17 residues. CDR3 region: CASSLGTRNSVNSPLHF. CDR3 sequence (DNA): TGTGCCAGCAGCTTAGGAACGCGTAACTCGGTCAATTCACCCCTCCACTTT.

V and J are TRBV5-5 and TRBJ2-5; 13 bases line up with TRBD2. The CDR3 covers 20 residues. The V segment lost 4 bases and the J segment 0 bases; nucleotides outside the gene matches: 15. Germline V gene sequence: CDR1 SGHKS, CDR2 YYEKEE (reference sequence). In DNA, the CDR3 is TGTGCCAGCAGCGAAAGGGGGACACTAGCGGGAGGGTCGTACCAAGAGACCCAGTACTTC. Encoded protein: CASSERGTLAGGSYQETQYF.

V gene TRBV18 combines with J gene TRBJ1-5; 9 bases agree with TRBD1. The V and J ends lost 3 bases and 5 bases, in that order; junction bases with no gene match: 5. This CDR3 has 15 residues. Germline V gives CDR1 KGHSH, CDR2 LQKENI. The CDR3: CASSPGQGFYQPQHF. The CDR3 coding sequence is TGTGCCAGCTCACCGGGACAGGGATTTTATCAGCCCCAGCATTTT.

The chain is built from TRBV9 and TRBJ1-2; TRBD1 matches 9 bases. Germline trimming cut 4 bases from V and 7 bases from J; bases unmatched to any gene: 17. Germline V CDR1 and CDR2: SGDLS, YYNGEE. The CDR3 is 17 residues long. For the CDR3, the DNA is TGTGCCAGCAGCCCGCACCCAGATCCCGGGACAGGGTTTGGCTACACCTTC. Translating gives CASSPHPDPGTGFGYTF.

The gene calls are TRBV19 and TRBJ1-2, with D perhaps TRBD1 (5 bases). The length of the CDR3 is 12 residues. Trimming removed 4 bases from V and 6 bases from J, with 9 bases in between. Germline CDR1 and CDR2: LNHDA and SQIVND (reference sequence). The DNA of the CDR3 is TGTGCCAGTAGTAAGGGAGGGGATGGCTACACCTTC. Amino acid sequence: CASSKGGDGYTF.

This rearrangement joins TRBV6-5 to TRBJ2-2; the match to TRBD1 covers 11 bases. CDR3 size: 16 residues. Germline V gene sequence: CDR1 MNHEY, CDR2 SVGAGI. The ends lost 0 bases at V and 7 bases at J; junction bases unmatched: 4. CDR3 region: CASSYSRTGGIGELFF. As DNA, the CDR3 is TGTGCCAGCAGTTACTCCCGGACAGGGGGCATCGGGGAGCTGTTTTTT.

The chain carries TRBV6-5 and TRBJ1-1; D not resolved. The V end lost 5 bases, the J end lost 4 bases, and 14 bases lay between the germline ends. The length of the CDR3 is 14 residues. CDR1 is MNHEY, CDR2 SVGAGI, per germline. The CDR3: CASSEGPEGTEAFF. CDR3 in DNA: TGTGCCAGCAGTGAAGGTCCCGAGGGCACTGAAGCTTTCTTT.

V usage is TRBV7-3 and J usage is TRBJ2-3; 8 positions agree with TRBD1. With V trimmed by 4 bases and J by 0 bases, 6 bases remained unmatched. The CDR3 sequence is 16 residues long. Germline CDR1 reads SGHTA; CDR2 reads FQGTGA. The CDR3, as DNA: TGTGCCAGCAGCTCCAGGACAGGGCTAAGCACAGATACGCAGTATTTT. It codes for CASSSRTGLSTDTQYF.

This clone was detected once. V and J are TRBV14 and TRBJ2-5; the match to TRBD2 covers 7 bases. The junction had 10 bases not matched to a gene; V was cut back by 1 base and J by 5 bases. The CDR3 length is 16 residues. Germline CDR1 and CDR2: SGHDN and FVKESK. CDR3 protein: CASSQGHELRGETQYF. Written as DNA, the CDR3 is TGTGCCAGCAGCCAAGGGCACGAATTGCGGGGGGAGACCCAGTACTTC. Based on the CDR3 plus reference TRBV14 and TRBJ2-5, the full variable domain is EAGVTQFPSHSVIEKGQTVTLRCDPISGHDNLYWYRRVMGKEIKFLLHFVKESKQDESGMPNNRFLAERTGGTYSTLKVQPAELEDSGVYFCASSQGHELRGETQYFGPGTRLLVL.